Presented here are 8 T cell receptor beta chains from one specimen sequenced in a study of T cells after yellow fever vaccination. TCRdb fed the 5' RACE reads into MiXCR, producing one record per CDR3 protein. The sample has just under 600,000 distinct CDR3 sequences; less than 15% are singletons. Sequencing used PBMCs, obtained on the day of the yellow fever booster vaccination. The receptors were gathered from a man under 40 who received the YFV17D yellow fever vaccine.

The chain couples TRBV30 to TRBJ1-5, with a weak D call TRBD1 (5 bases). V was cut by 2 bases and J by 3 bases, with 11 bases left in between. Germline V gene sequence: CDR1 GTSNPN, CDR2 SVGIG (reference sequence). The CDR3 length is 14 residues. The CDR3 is CAWSPLGANQPQHF. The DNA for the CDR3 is TGTGCCTGGAGTCCGCTCGGGGCCAATCAGCCCCAGCATTTT.

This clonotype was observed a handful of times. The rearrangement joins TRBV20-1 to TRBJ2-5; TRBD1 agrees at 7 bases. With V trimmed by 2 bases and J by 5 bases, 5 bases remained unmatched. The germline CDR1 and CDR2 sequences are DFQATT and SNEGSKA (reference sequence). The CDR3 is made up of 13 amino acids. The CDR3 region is CSARKGGGETQYF. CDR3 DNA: TGCAGTGCTAGAAAAGGGGGCGGGGAGACCCAGTACTTC.

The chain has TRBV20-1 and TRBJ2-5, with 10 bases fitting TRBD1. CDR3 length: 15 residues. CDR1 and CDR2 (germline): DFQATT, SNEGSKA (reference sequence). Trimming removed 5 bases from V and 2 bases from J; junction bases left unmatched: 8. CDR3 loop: CSAPPGTGEQETQYF. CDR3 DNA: TGCAGTGCTCCCCCCGGGACAGGGGAACAAGAGACCCAGTACTTC.

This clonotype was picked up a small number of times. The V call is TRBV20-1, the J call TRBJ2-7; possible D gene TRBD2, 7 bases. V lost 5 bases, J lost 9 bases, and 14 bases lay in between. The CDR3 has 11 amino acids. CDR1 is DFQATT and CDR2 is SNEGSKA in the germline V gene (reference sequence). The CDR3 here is CSAQGGRGQYF. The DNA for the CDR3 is TGCAGTGCTCAAGGGGGGAGGGGGCAGTACTTC.

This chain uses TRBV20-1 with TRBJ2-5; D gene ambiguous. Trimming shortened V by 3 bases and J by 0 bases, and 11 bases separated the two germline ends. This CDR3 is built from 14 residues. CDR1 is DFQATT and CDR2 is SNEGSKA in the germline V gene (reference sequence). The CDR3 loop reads CSASFAEYQETQYF. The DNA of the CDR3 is TGCAGTGCTAGCTTCGCGGAATACCAAGAGACCCAGTACTTC.

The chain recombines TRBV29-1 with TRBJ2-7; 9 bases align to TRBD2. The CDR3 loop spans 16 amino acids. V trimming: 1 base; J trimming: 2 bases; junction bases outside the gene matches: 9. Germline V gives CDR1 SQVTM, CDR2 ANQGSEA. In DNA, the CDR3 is TGCAGCGTTGAAGTTTTTGCTAGCGGGGAAACCTACGAGCAGTACTTC. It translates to CSVEVFASGETYEQYF.

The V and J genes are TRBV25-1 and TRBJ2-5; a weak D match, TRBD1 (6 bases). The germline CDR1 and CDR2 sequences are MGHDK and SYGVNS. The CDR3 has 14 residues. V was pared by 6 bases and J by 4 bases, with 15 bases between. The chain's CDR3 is CASSLGGIRETQYF. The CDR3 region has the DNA TGTGCCAGCAGCCTAGGGGGAATAAGAGAGACCCAGTACTTC.

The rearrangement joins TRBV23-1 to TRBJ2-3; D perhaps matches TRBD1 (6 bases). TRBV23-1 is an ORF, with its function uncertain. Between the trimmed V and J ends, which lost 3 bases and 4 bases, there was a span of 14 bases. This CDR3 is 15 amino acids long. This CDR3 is CASSHSRGCADTQYF. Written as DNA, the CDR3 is TGCGCCAGCAGTCACTCCAGGGGCTGCGCAGATACGCAGTATTTT.